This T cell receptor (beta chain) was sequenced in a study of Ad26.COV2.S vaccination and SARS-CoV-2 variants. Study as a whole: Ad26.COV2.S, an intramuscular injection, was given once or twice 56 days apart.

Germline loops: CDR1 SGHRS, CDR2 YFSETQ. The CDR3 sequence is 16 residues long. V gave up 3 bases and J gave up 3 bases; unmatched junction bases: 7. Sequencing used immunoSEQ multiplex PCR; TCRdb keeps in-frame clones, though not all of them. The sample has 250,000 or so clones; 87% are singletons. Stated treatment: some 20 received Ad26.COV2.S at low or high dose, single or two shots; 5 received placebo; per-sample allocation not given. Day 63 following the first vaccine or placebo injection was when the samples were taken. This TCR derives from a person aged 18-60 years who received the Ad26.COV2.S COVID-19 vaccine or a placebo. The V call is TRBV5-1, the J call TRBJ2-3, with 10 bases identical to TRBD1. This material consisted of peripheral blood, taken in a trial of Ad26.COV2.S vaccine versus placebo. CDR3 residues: CASSWFGQGGTDTQYF. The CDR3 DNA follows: TGCGCCAGCAGCTGGTTCGGACAGGGGGGGACAGATACGCAGTATTTT.